This TCR beta chain emerged from a study of T cell responses to AZD1222 COVID-19 vaccine. Findings and limits, study-wide: Sampling captured repertoires only after the peak T cell response. Donors were largely white British and mainly female; clonal diversity was possibly underestimated. Regions left unmutated in variants are reportedly the target of nearly half of spike-specific TCRs. CD4 TCRs linked to vaccination spanned spike, dominating at 160-218 and 743-854.

Produced via immunoSEQ multiplex PCR; TCRdb's table is partial and in-frame only. This table has 80,000 or so clones, approximately 91% appearing once. In regard to this clone: Its target is unknown.

With V trimmed by 4 bases and J by 5 bases, 6 bases remained unmatched. CDR1 SGHTA and CDR2 FQGNSA come from the germline V gene. The CDR3 totals 14 residues. This chain links TRBV7-2 with TRBJ2-5; 8 nucleotides align to TRBD1. The sample here was peripheral blood, taken on day 0 of MenACWY control vaccination. This TCR came from an adult in good health. In nucleotides, the CDR3 is TGTGCCAGCAGCTCTACAGGGGGGCGGGAGACCCAGTACTTC. This gives the protein CASSSTGGRETQYF.